A single sample is the source of the 11 T cell receptor beta chains below, sequenced in a study of blood T cell repertoires in COVID-19. Measured with immunoSEQ multiplex PCR; TCRdb has only the in-frame clones, and not every one. The table has about 150,000 clones, 80% seen once. Material: peripheral blood. These receptors all stem from a man aged 55 to 70 with active or convalescent COVID-19.

The rearrangement uses TRBV2 and TRBJ2-7, with no clear D. V shed 5 bases and J shed 4 bases, with 3 bases lying between them. CDR3 size: 10 residues. The germline gives CDR1 SNHLY, CDR2 FYNNEI. The DNA of the CDR3 is TGTGCCAGCAGTTTATACGAGCAGTACTTC. It is translated as CASSLYEQYF.

This clone was picked up one time. The chain recombines TRBV4-1 with TRBJ2-7; D ambiguous. Per the germline V gene, CDR1 is MGHRA and CDR2 is YSYEKL. V was shortened by 1 base and J by 3 bases, with 13 bases between the two germline ends. This CDR3 is 15 amino acids long. The CDR3 spells CASSQVLSDYYEQYF. Written as DNA, the CDR3 is TGCGCCAGCAGCCAAGTGTTGAGCGATTACTACGAGCAGTACTTC.

The CDR3 region has the DNA TGCGCCAGCAGGGGACAGGGGGCATCCTACGAGCAGTACTTC. Its translation: CASRGQGASYEQYF. The chain has TRBV5-1 and TRBJ2-7, with TRBD1 matching 12 bases. This CDR3 is built from 14 residues. V lost 5 bases, J lost 1 base, and 1 base stayed unmatched. Germline-derived CDR1 and CDR2 are SGHRS and YFSETQ.

The sample holds a few counts of this clone. The rearrangement uses TRBV28 and TRBJ1-5; D perhaps matches TRBD1 (6 bases). Per germline, CDR1 MDHEN and CDR2 SYDVKM. The CDR3 loop spans 16 amino acids. V gave up 8 bases and J gave up 3 bases, with 20 bases separating them. CDR3 amino acids: CASETSGQSLNQPQHF. Here the CDR3 DNA reads TGTGCCAGCGAGACGAGCGGACAGAGTCTCAATCAGCCCCAGCATTTT.

The chain has TRBV3-1 (or the pseudogene TRBV3-2) and TRBJ1-1; maybe TRBD1 (5 bases). The V end lost 2 bases, the J end lost 4 bases, and 11 bases lay between the germline ends. This CDR3 is 14 amino acids long. The germline V gene encodes CDR1 LGHDT and CDR2 YNNKEL (reference sequence). The CDR3: CASSQRGILTEAFF. DNA of the CDR3: TGTGCCAGCAGCCAACGGGGGATCCTCACTGAAGCTTTCTTT.

The chain couples TRBV6-5 to TRBJ2-4; 7 nucleotides agree with TRBD2. The CDR3 contains 13 residues. CDR1 MNHEY and CDR2 SVGAGI come from the germline V gene. Unmatched junction bases numbered 8, after V lost 8 bases and J lost 7 bases. CDR3 residues: CASGAGLVNIQYF. The CDR3 DNA follows: TGTGCCAGCGGGGCAGGACTAGTGAACATTCAGTACTTC.

The gene calls are TRBV12-3 or TRBV12-4 and TRBJ1-1; D is perhaps TRBD1 (6 bases). The CDR3 contains 13 residues. V lost 6 bases and J lost 5, with 13 bases in between. The CDR3 protein is CASSQQGWTEAFF. For the CDR3, the DNA is TGTGCCAGCAGCCAACAGGGTTGGACTGAAGCTTTCTTT.

The rearrangement links TRBV7-2 to TRBJ1-5; TRBD1 might be the D (5 bases). The CDR3 loop spans 14 amino acids. The germline V and J ends were trimmed by 0 bases and 3 bases, with 6 bases remaining between them. CDR1 and CDR2 (germline): SGHTA, FQGNSA. The CDR3 region has the DNA TGTGCCAGCAGCTTAGCAGGGGACAATCAGCCCCAGCATTTT. It yields the protein CASSLAGDNQPQHF. Full variable domain (missing parts from reference TRBV7-2 and TRBJ1-5): GAGVSQSPSNKVTEKGKDVELRCDPISGHTALYWYRQSLGQGLEFLIYFQGNSAPDKSGLPSDRFSAERTGGSVSTLTIQRTQQEDSAVYLCASSLAGDNQPQHFGDGTRLSIL.

This clone was detected many times. V gene TRBV2 combines with J gene TRBJ2-7; maybe TRBD2 (5 bases). Trimming cost V 5 bases and J 3 bases, with 11 bases left between them. The CDR3 runs 13 residues. Germline V lookup: CDR1 SNHLY, CDR2 FYNNEI. The CDR3 sequence is CASSFEGVYEQYF. The CDR3, as DNA: TGTGCCAGCAGTTTTGAGGGAGTCTACGAGCAGTACTTC. Based on the CDR3 plus reference TRBV2 and TRBJ2-7, the full variable domain is EPEVTQTPSHQVTQMGQEVILRCVPISNHLYFYWYRQILGQKVEFLVSFYNNEISEKSEIFDDQFSVERPDGSNFTLKIRSTKLEDSAMYFCASSFEGVYEQYFGPGTRLTVT.

The gene calls are TRBV20-1 and TRBJ2-7; D ambiguous. V was trimmed by 0 bases and J by 7 bases, leaving 7 bases between them. Looked up from germline, CDR1 is DFQATT and CDR2 is SNEGSKA (reference sequence). This CDR3 region has 11 residues. The CDR3 region is CSARDPREQYF. The DNA of the CDR3 is TGCAGTGCTAGAGATCCTAGGGAGCAGTACTTC.

The rearrangement links TRBV7-2 to TRBJ2-2; D ambiguous. There are 14 residues in the CDR3. V lost 5 bases, J lost 6 bases, and 13 bases lay in between. CDR1 is SGHTA, CDR2 FQGNSA, per germline. CDR3 coding DNA: TGTGCCAGCAGCCTGGATCCGACTGCCGGGGAGCTGTTTTTT. Its translation is CASSLDPTAGELFF.